Included here is one T cell receptor beta chain sequence, with context. Antigen unknown. In the authors' workflow: Sample TCR totals centred on a median of around 100,000, ranging about 20,000 to 690,600. TCRdb independently ran MiXCR on the RACE reads; one entry per CDR3 protein. These V and J calls originate from TCRdb's pipeline instead of the authors' own analysis. The sample has some 400,000 distinct CDR3 sequences, about 5.1% seen once. The sample comes from a study of human T cells and chemical hapten exposure. Study-level points and caveats: While controls formed fewer of them, expanded TCRs formed significantly more large CDR3 similarity clusters.

V trimming: 2 bases; J trimming: 4 bases; junction bases outside the gene matches: 3. The CDR3 consists of 14 residues. Noted time point: pre-sensitization, week 0. Stated treatment: therapeutic diphenylcyclopropenone sensitization with weekly scalp DPC. Patients had alopecia, were aged 18 to 70, and were not pregnant. This specimen consisted of whole blood, obtained in connection with sensitization to the hapten diphenylcyclopropenone (DPC). This receptor was taken from a woman aged 45 to 65 with alopecia areata. Some clones in this sample may be carry-over from other donors' samples. The chain carries TRBV12-3 or TRBV12-4 and TRBJ2-3; 7 bases fit TRBD2. The CDR3 DNA reads TGTGCCAGCAGTTTATACCGGGGGGCAGATACGCAGTATTTT. Residues: CASSLYRGADTQYF.